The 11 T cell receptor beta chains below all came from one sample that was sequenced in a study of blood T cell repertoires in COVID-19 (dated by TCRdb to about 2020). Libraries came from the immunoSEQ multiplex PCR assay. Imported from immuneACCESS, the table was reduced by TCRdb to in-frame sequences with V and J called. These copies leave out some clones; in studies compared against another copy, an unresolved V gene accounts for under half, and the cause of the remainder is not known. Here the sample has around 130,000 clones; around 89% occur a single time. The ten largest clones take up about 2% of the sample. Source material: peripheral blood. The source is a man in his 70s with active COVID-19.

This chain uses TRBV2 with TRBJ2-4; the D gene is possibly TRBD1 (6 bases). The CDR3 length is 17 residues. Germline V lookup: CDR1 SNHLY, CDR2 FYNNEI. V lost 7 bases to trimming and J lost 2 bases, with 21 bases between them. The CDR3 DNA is TGTGCCAGCATTGTCAGGGGCCAAGCAGGGTCCAAAAACATTCAGTACTTC. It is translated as CASIVRGQAGSKNIQYF.

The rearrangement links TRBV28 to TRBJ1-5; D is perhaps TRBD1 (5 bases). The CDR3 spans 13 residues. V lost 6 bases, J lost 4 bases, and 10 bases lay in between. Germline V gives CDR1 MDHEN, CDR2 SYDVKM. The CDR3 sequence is CASRGGTNQPQHF. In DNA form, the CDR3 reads TGTGCCAGCAGGGGGGGTACTAATCAGCCCCAGCATTTT.

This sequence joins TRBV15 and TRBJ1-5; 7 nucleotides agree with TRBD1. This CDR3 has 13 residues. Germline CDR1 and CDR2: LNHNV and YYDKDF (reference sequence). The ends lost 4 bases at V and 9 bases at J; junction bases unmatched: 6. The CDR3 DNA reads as TGTGCCACCAGCAATTCCCCAGGGGGGCCCCAGCATTTT. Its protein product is CATSNSPGGPQHF.

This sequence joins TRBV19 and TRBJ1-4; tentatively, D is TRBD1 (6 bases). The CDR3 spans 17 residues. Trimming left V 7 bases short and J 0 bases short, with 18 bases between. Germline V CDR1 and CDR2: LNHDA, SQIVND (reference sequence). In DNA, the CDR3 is TGTGCCAGTACCAGGGGACCCTTTATTGCAACTAATGAAAAACTGTTTTTT. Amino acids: CASTRGPFIATNEKLFF.

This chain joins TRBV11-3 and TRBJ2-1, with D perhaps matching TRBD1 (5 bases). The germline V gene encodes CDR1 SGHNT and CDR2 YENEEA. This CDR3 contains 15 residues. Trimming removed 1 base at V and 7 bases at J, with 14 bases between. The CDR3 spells CASSLGGQGSNEQFF. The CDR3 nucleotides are TGTGCCAGCAGCTTAGGGGGCCAAGGGTCGAATGAGCAGTTCTTC.

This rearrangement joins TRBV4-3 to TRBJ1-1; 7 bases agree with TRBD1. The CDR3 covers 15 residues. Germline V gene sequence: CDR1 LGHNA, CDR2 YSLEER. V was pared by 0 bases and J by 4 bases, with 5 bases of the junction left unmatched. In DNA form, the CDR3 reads TGCGCCAGCAGCCAAGAGCCCAGGGGGAGCACTGAAGCTTTCTTT. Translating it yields CASSQEPRGSTEAFF.

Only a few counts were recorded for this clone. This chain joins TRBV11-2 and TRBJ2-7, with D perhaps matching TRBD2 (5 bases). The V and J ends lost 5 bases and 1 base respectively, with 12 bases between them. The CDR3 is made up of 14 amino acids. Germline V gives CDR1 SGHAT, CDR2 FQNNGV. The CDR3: CASSADGGSYEQYF. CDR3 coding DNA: TGTGCCAGCAGCGCAGACGGAGGATCCTACGAGCAGTACTTC.

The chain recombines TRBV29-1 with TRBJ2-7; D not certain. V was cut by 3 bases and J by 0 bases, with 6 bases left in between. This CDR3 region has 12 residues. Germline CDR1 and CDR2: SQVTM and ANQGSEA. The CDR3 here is CSVEASSYEQYF. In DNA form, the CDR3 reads TGCAGCGTTGAGGCCTCCTCCTACGAGCAGTACTTC.

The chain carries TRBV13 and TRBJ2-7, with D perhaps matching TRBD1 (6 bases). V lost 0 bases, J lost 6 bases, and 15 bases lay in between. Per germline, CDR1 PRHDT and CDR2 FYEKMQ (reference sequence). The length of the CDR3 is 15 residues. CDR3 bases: TGTGCCAGCAGCTTAGGGGGACAAGGGGCGATCGAGCAGTACTTC. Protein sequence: CASSLGGQGAIEQYF. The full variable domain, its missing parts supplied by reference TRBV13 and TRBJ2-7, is AAGVIQSPRHLIKEKRETATLKCYPIPRHDTVYWYQQGPGQDPQFLISFYEKMQSDKGSIPDRFSAQQFSDYHSELNMSSLELGDSALYFCASSLGGQGAIEQYFGPGTRLTVT.

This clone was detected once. The CDR3 reads CASSSLEYYYGYTF. CDR3 nucleotide sequence: TGTGCCAGCAGTTCCCTCGAGTATTACTATGGCTACACCTTC. The V gene is TRBV28, the J gene TRBJ1-2; D is unresolved. This CDR3 is built from 14 residues. Trimming stripped 4 bases from V and 3 bases from J, with 12 bases between. Germline loops: CDR1 MDHEN, CDR2 SYDVKM.

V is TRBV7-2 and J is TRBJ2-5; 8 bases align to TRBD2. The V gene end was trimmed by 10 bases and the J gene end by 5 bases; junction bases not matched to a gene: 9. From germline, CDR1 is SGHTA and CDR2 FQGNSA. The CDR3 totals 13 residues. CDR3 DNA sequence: TGTGCCACCTCTAGCGGGTACGGGGAGACCCAGTACTTC. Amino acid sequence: CATSSGYGETQYF.